The TCR beta chain under discussion was sequenced for a study of T cell responses to AZD1222 COVID-19 vaccine. Assay: immunoSEQ multiplex PCR; the TCRdb copy retains only in-frame clones and omits some. The table shows tens of thousands of clones, with 91% occurring only once. Findings of the study overall: Across spike, vaccine-associated CD4 TCRs were found, dominant at 160-218 and 743-854. Only a handful of AZD1222 recipients, about six in all, had baseline seropositivity. Donors were chiefly white British, with a greater number of females, and clonal diversity was perhaps underestimated. Within unmutated variant regions lay the reported targets of nearly half of spike-specific TCRs.

This clone occurred once. Its specificity is unknown. The sequenced sample was peripheral blood, obtained on day 0 of MenACWY control vaccination. The source of this sequence is an adult in good health.

CDR3 residues: CASSLKTGQGNTEAFF. The CDR3 DNA follows: TGTGCCAGCTCACTGAAGACAGGGCAGGGGAACACTGAAGCTTTCTTT. This chain uses TRBV18 with TRBJ1-1, with 7 bases matching TRBD1. Per the germline V gene, CDR1 is KGHSH and CDR2 is LQKENI. J was trimmed by 1 base and V by 4 bases; bases with no gene match: 9. This CDR3 spans 16 amino acids. The variable domain in full, completed from reference TRBV18 and TRBJ1-1, reads NAGVMQNPRHLVRRRGQEARLRCSPMKGHSHVYWYRQLPEEGLKFMVYLQKENIIDESGMPKERFSAEFPKEGPSILRIQQVVRGDSAAYFCASSLKTGQGNTEAFFGQGTRLTVV.